Below are 14 T cell receptor beta chains sequenced from a single sample in a study of T cell responses to AZD1222 COVID-19 vaccine. Profiling relied on immunoSEQ multiplex PCR, and the TCRdb table lists in-frame clones only, not all of them. The table has 90,000 to 120,000 clones, roughly 90% seen once; the top ten hold over 3.5%. This sample comprised peripheral blood, obtained on day 0 of AZD1222 vaccination. The origin of the receptors is an adult in good health.

This rearrangement joins TRBV18 to TRBJ2-7; 8 bases match TRBD2. Per germline, CDR1 KGHSH and CDR2 LQKENI. The V segment lost 3 bases and the J segment 0 bases; nucleotides outside the gene matches: 10. The length of the CDR3 is 17 residues. CDR3 loop: CASSPRSGTRSSYEQYF. The CDR3 bases are TGTGCCAGCTCACCGAGATCCGGGACTAGGAGCTCCTACGAGCAGTACTTC.

This clone has a handful of counts. This sequence joins TRBV5-1 and TRBJ1-1, with 7 nucleotides matching TRBD1. Trimming took 4 bases from V and 0 from J; bases not matched to a gene: 3. The V gene's germline CDR1 is SGHRS and CDR2 YFSETQ. The CDR3 runs 14 residues. The CDR3 DNA follows: TGCGCCAGCAGCATCGGGACAGTGAACACTGAAGCTTTCTTT. Residues: CASSIGTVNTEAFF.

This rearrangement joins TRBV12-5 to TRBJ2-5; a weak D match, TRBD1 (6 bases). The CDR3 is made up of 17 amino acids. The germline V gene encodes CDR1 LGHNT and CDR2 FRNRAP. The V gene lost 1 base and the J gene lost 2 bases, with 17 bases spanning the gap. The CDR3 DNA reads TGTGCTAGTGGTTTGGCGGGACACCGATTATTACAAGAGACCCAGTACTTC. Its translation: CASGLAGHRLLQETQYF.

This chain joins TRBV19 and TRBJ2-7; no clear D. V was clipped by 3 bases and J by 4 bases, with 10 bases between them. From germline, CDR1 is LNHDA and CDR2 SQIVND (reference sequence). The CDR3 spans 13 residues. The CDR3 protein is CASSIADGYEQYF. The CDR3 bases are TGTGCCAGTAGTATTGCGGACGGTTACGAGCAGTACTTC.

This clone was detected only once. The chain is built from TRBV7-3 and TRBJ1-2; TRBD1 aligns across 8 bases. Looked up from germline, CDR1 is SGHTA and CDR2 is FQGTGA. After removal of 6 bases from V and 7 bases from J, the junction contained 10 bases not matched to a gene. This CDR3 is built from 14 residues. The CDR3 DNA reads as TGTGCCAGCAGGGAGACTGGACAGGGTGGTGGCTACACCTTC. It encodes CASRETGQGGGYTF.

The CDR3 sequence: CASRSRQSDQPQHF. The CDR3 DNA reads TGTGCCAGCCGATCGAGACAGAGTGATCAGCCCCAGCATTTT. The V gene is TRBV28, the J gene TRBJ1-5; D might be TRBD1 (5 bases). This CDR3 is built from 14 residues. V lost 8 bases, J lost 5 bases, and 16 bases lay in between. Germline CDR1 reads MDHEN; CDR2 reads SYDVKM.

J is TRBJ2-2 and V is TRBV12-3 or TRBV12-4; D not resolved. This CDR3 has 13 residues. Deletions cut 6 bases from V and 1 base from J, with 6 bases between. CDR3 region: CASRRRNTGELFF. CDR3 bases: TGTGCCAGCAGGCGGAGGAACACCGGGGAGCTGTTTTTT.

The chain is built from TRBV9 and TRBJ1-5, with D maybe TRBD1 (5 bases). Looked up from germline, CDR1 is SGDLS and CDR2 is YYNGEE. Trimming pared 0 bases from V and 5 bases from J, leaving 18 bases between. CDR3 size: 17 residues. CDR3 bases: TGTGCCAGCAGCGTAGAGATTACAGGAAGCCTAGATCAGCCCCAGCATTTT. Amino acids: CASSVEITGSLDQPQHF.

This chain links TRBV7-9 with TRBJ1-4; 7 nucleotides match TRBD1. J gave up 8 bases and V 1 base, and 7 bases lay outside the gene matches. CDR3 length: 15 residues. The germline V gene encodes CDR1 SEHNR and CDR2 FQNEAQ (reference sequence). CDR3 sequence: CASSLERGRSEKLFF. The CDR3 nucleotides are TGTGCCAGCAGCTTAGAAAGGGGGCGAAGCGAAAAACTGTTTTTT.

The chain is built from TRBV5-4 and TRBJ1-2; 8 bases line up with TRBD1. Trimming took 3 bases from V and 5 from J; bases not matched to a gene: 12. Germline loops: CDR1 SGHNT, CDR2 YYREEE (reference sequence). This CDR3 is built from 16 residues. The DNA of the CDR3 is TGTGCCAGCAGCTCGAAGACCCAGGGGGCGGCGTATGGCTACACCTTC. It specifies CASSSKTQGAAYGYTF.

The rearrangement uses TRBV19 and TRBJ1-6, with D possibly matching TRBD1 (5 bases). The V and J ends lost 6 bases and 4 bases respectively, with 10 bases between them. Per the germline V gene, CDR1 is LNHDA and CDR2 is SQIVND (reference sequence). The CDR3 is 14 residues long. The CDR3 sequence is CASSQQVYNSPLHF. The DNA for the CDR3 is TGTGCCAGTAGCCAACAGGTTTATAATTCACCCCTCCACTTT. Variable domain in full (rest from reference TRBV19 and TRBJ1-6): DGGITQSPKYLFRKEGQNVTLSCEQNLNHDAMYWYRQDPGQGLRLIYYSQIVNDFQKGDIAEGYSVSREKKESFPLTVTSAQKNPTAFYLCASSQQVYNSPLHFGNGTRLTVT.

This chain connects TRBV18 to TRBJ1-2; 10 bases match TRBD1. Per germline, CDR1 KGHSH and CDR2 LQKENI. The CDR3 length is 21 residues. With 6 bases clipped from V and 2 bases from J, the junction kept 24 bases outside the gene matches. The CDR3 loop is CASSKRGTGAAPDLKNYGYTF. CDR3 coding DNA: TGTGCCAGCTCCAAACGGGGGACAGGGGCCGCTCCCGACCTGAAGAACTATGGCTACACCTTC.

The J gene is TRBJ2-2, the V gene TRBV24-1; D tentatively fits TRBD1 or TRBD2 (5 bases each). This CDR3 is built from 16 residues. Germline values: CDR1 KGHDR, CDR2 SFDVKD. The ends were cut back, 4 bases at V and 1 base at J, with 12 bases in the middle. For the CDR3, the DNA is TGTGCCACCAGTGACCGGGGCAGGGTGAACACCGGGGAGCTGTTTTTT. Translation gives CATSDRGRVNTGELFF.

The V gene is TRBV6-5, the J gene TRBJ1-5; maybe TRBD1 (6 bases). This CDR3 region has 15 residues. Between the trimmed V and J ends, which lost 8 bases and 6 bases, there was a span of 20 bases. Germline CDR1 is MNHEY and CDR2 is SVGAGI. CDR3: CASSQRTDNSQPQHF. The DNA for the CDR3 is TGTGCCAGCTCCCAACGGACAGATAACAGTCAGCCCCAGCATTTT.